These 17 T cell receptor beta chains came from one sample sequenced in a study of beta chain features in type 1 diabetes. All of the isolated RNA was reverse transcribed, so expressed TCRB transcripts were sequenced. Repertoires were generated with immunoSEQ multiplex PCR, while TCRdb's copy carries only in-frame clones and drops some. Found here are about 360,000 clones, roughly 13% of them singletons; the top ten hold approximately 0.015%. The sample comprised naive CD4+ T cells from blood. The receptors shown here come from a man younger than 30 in good health.

This clone has a handful of counts. The DNA for the CDR3 is TGTGCCAGCTCACCAACCCCGGGACCTTGGGCGGTAGCGGGAGGGCCGAATGAGCAGTTCTTC. Translation gives CASSPTPGPWAVAGGPNEQFF. This sequence joins TRBV18 and TRBJ2-1, with 11 bases identical to TRBD2. V was pared by 2 bases and J by 7 bases, with 22 bases of the junction left unmatched. The V gene's germline CDR1 is KGHSH and CDR2 LQKENI. The CDR3 has 21 residues. The full variable domain, in which reference TRBV18 and TRBJ2-1 provide the parts outside the CDR3, is NAGVMQNPRHLVRRRGQEARLRCSPMKGHSHVYWYRQLPEEGLKFMVYLQKENIIDESGMPKERFSAEFPKEGPSILRIQQVVRGDSAAYFCASSPTPGPWAVAGGPNEQFFGPGTRLTVL.

Note on this clone: Other DNA sequences in this specimen translate into the identical CDR3. The chain carries TRBV29-1 and TRBJ1-1; D unclear. V was clipped by 6 bases and J by 0 bases, with 11 bases between them. This CDR3 region has 13 residues. CDR1 is SQVTM and CDR2 is ANQGSEA in the germline V gene. CDR3 protein: CSVGAGMNTEAFF. The CDR3 DNA sequence: TGCAGCGTGGGTGCAGGTATGAACACTGAAGCTTTCTTT.

The chain uses TRBV25-1 and TRBJ2-1; 9 positions match TRBD2. Germline assignment: CDR1 MGHDK and CDR2 SYGVNS. The CDR3 has 12 amino acids. Trimming removed 3 bases from V and 9 bases from J; junction bases left unmatched: 0. CDR3 protein: CASSETSGEQFF. CDR3 sequence (DNA): TGTGCCAGCAGTGAGACTAGCGGTGAGCAGTTCTTC.

The rearrangement uses TRBV27 and TRBJ2-3, with 8 bases matching TRBD1. CDR3 length: 17 residues. V was clipped by 5 bases and J by 2 bases; unmatched bases: 12. Germline CDR1 and CDR2: MNHEY and SMNVEV (reference sequence). The CDR3 loop is CASSRTGPKTYTDTQYF. DNA for the CDR3: TGTGCCAGCAGTCGGACAGGGCCGAAGACTTACACAGATACGCAGTATTTT.

The chain combines TRBV30 with TRBJ2-7; the D gene is possibly TRBD2 (5 bases). Germline V gives CDR1 GTSNPN, CDR2 SVGIG (reference sequence). There are 12 residues in the CDR3. V shed 5 bases and J shed 3 bases, with 11 bases lying between them. In nucleotides, the CDR3 is TGTGCCTGGGATTGGACTGGCTACGAGCAGTACTTC. It yields the protein CAWDWTGYEQYF. Full variable domain (remainder filled in from reference TRBV30 and TRBJ2-7): SQTIHQWPATLVQPVGSPLSLECTVEGTSNPNLYWYRQAAGRGLQLLFYSVGIGQISSEVPQNLSASRPQDRQFILSSKKLLLSDSGFYLCAWDWTGYEQYFGPGTRLTVT.

This clone was found a few times. This chain uses TRBV29-1 with TRBJ2-2, with 10 bases that match TRBD2. V trimming: 4 bases; J trimming: 4 bases; junction bases outside the gene matches: 6. CDR1 is SQVTM, CDR2 ANQGSEA, per germline. This CDR3 region has 15 residues. The CDR3 coding sequence is TGCAGCGTTGGGACTACTAGCGGGGTCACCGGGGAGCTGTTTTTT. The encoded protein is CSVGTTSGVTGELFF.

The chain is built from TRBV29-1 and TRBJ2-1, with TRBD2 matching over 9 bases. J was trimmed by 0 bases and V by 6 bases; bases with no gene match: 3. CDR1 is SQVTM, CDR2 ANQGSEA, per germline. CDR3 length: 14 amino acids. The CDR3 coding sequence is TGCAGCGTCAATAGCGGGAGCTCCTACAATGAGCAGTTCTTC. Translated, it gives CSVNSGSSYNEQFF.

This clone was counted only a few times. The rearrangement links TRBV27 to TRBJ1-4; D gene ambiguous. Trimming took 4 bases from V and 0 from J, leaving 9 bases between them. Germline lookup yields CDR1 MNHEY and CDR2 SMNVEV (reference sequence). The CDR3 runs to 15 residues. This CDR3 reads CASSYKIATNEKLFF. CDR3 DNA sequence: TGTGCCAGCAGTTATAAAATAGCAACTAATGAAAAACTGTTTTTT.

This chain uses TRBV28 with TRBJ1-5, with D tentatively TRBD1 (6 bases). This CDR3 is built from 12 residues. The V gene's germline CDR1 is MDHEN and CDR2 SYDVKM. V was shortened by 5 bases and J by 13 bases, with 15 bases between the two germline ends. This CDR3 reads CASSPGTPLQHF. The CDR3 DNA reads TGTGCCAGCAGTCCCGGGACACCCTTACAGCATTTT.

The V and J genes are TRBV30 and TRBJ2-7; 7 bases map to TRBD1. The germline gives CDR1 GTSNPN, CDR2 SVGIG (reference sequence). With V trimmed by 0 bases and J by 4 bases, 6 bases remained unmatched. The CDR3 runs 14 residues. CDR3 sequence reads: CAWSVGTALYEQYF. The CDR3 region has the DNA TGTGCCTGGAGTGTAGGGACAGCACTTTACGAGCAGTACTTC.

The sample holds a few counts of this clone. The chain employs TRBV7-9 and TRBJ2-5; the match to TRBD1 covers 9 bases. The V segment lost 6 bases and the J segment 5 bases; nucleotides outside the gene matches: 10. The CDR3 runs to 15 residues. Germline lookup yields CDR1 SEHNR and CDR2 FQNEAQ (reference sequence). CDR3 sequence (DNA): TGTGCCAGCAGACCAAAACAGGGGGCGCGGGAGACCCAGTACTTC. It is translated as CASRPKQGARETQYF.

This clone has more than one count but fewer than ten. This chain joins TRBV10-3 and TRBJ2-2; TRBD2 aligns across 8 bases. V was pared by 5 bases and J by 1 base, with 6 bases of the junction left unmatched. Germline-derived CDR1 and CDR2 are ENHRY and SYGVKD. The CDR3 runs to 16 residues. DNA for the CDR3: TGTGCCATCAGTACAGCGGGAGTGGTGAACACCGGGGAGCTGTTTTTT. It translates to CAISTAGVVNTGELFF.

This clone was observed a few times. Other DNA sequences within the sample encode an identical CDR3. The J gene is TRBJ1-1, the V gene TRBV7-9; D remains unclear. The CDR3 is made up of 13 amino acids. Germline V gives CDR1 SEHNR, CDR2 FQNEAQ (reference sequence). V was shortened by 2 bases and J by 1 base, with 5 bases between the two germline ends. The CDR3 nucleotides are TGTGCCAGCAGCTTACGAGAGAACACTGAAGCTTTCTTT. Translation gives CASSLRENTEAFF.

Only a few counts were recorded for this clone. The rearrangement uses TRBV7-3 and TRBJ2-1; TRBD2 agrees at 12 bases. CDR1 SGHTA and CDR2 FQGTGA come from the germline V gene. Trimming took 5 bases from V and 12 from J; bases not matched to a gene: 11. The CDR3 contains 15 residues. Here the CDR3 DNA reads TGTGCCAGCAGCACCGGGACTAGCGGGTGGGGGGGGCAGTTCTTC. Amino acid sequence: CASSTGTSGWGGQFF.

V usage is TRBV11-1 and J usage is TRBJ2-2; maybe TRBD2 (5 bases). The CDR3 totals 17 residues. Germline V gene sequence: CDR1 SGHAT, CDR2 FQDESV (reference sequence). The V end was cut by 0 bases, the J end by 1 base, with 12 bases between. CDR3 protein: CASSLALAGVNTGELFF. The CDR3 nucleotides are TGTGCCAGCAGCTTAGCACTTGCGGGCGTGAACACCGGGGAGCTGTTTTTT.

In its sample, this clone was seen a few times. This rearrangement joins TRBV30 to TRBJ2-2, with D unresolved. CDR1 is GTSNPN, CDR2 SVGIG, per germline (reference sequence). This CDR3 comprises 14 residues. Trimming stripped 3 bases from V and 6 bases from J, with 14 bases between. The CDR3 loop reads CAWSAVLMAGELFF. The DNA of the CDR3 is TGTGCCTGGAGCGCGGTTCTTATGGCCGGGGAGCTGTTTTTT.

The chain carries TRBV30 and TRBJ1-1; D remains unclear. V lost 7 bases to trimming and J lost 6 bases, with 12 bases between them. The CDR3 runs to 11 residues. CDR1 and CDR2 (germline): GTSNPN, SVGIG (reference sequence). The CDR3 sequence is CASGESSEAFF. As DNA, the CDR3 is TGTGCCTCGGGAGAGTCTTCTGAAGCTTTCTTT.